Listed below are T cell receptor beta chains from one sample, sequenced in a study of OX40 agonist ivuxolimab in advanced cancers. Method: immunoSEQ multiplex PCR; TCRdb's copy keeps in-frame clones and lacks some. The sample includes just under 75,000 clones, roughly nine tenths of them seen just once. The specimen comprised CD4+ or CD8+ T cells sorted from blood, sampled in a trial of the OX40 agonist ivuxolimab. The receptors were sampled from an adult with an advanced solid tumor such as melanoma, head and neck, liver or kidney cancer. Each CDR3 is given with its conserved first and last residue. Fields, in order: J gene, D gene, clone size, CDR3 length, V gene, CDR3 protein, CDR3 DNA. A D gene is named only where the DNA matches it firmly. Some rows mark clone size as missing; the rest say once, few, many or name a class of expanded clone.

>TRBJ1-5|.|.|16|TRBV12-2
CASRSVQENSNQPQHF
TGTGCAAGTCGCTCAGTACAGGAAAATAGCAATCAGCCCCAGCATTTT
>TRBJ2-7|TRBD2|.|17|TRBV29-1
CSVEGEGGGLSSYEQYF
TGCAGCGTTGAGGGGGAGGGAGGCGGGCTGAGCTCCTACGAGCAGTACTTC
>TRBJ2-7|TRBD2|.|16|TRBV7-2
CASSLHWREGRYEQYF
TGTGCCAGCAGCTTACATTGGCGGGAGGGCCGGTACGAGCAGTACTTC
>TRBJ1-1|TRBD1|.|14|TRBV6-5
CASSLGQGGTEAFF
TGTGCCAGCAGTCTGGGACAGGGTGGCACTGAAGCTTTCTTT
>TRBJ2-1|TRBD2|.|16|TRBV9
CASSLRGAASYNEQFF
TGTGCCAGCAGCTTGCGGGGGGCGGCGAGTTACAATGAGCAGTTCTTC
>TRBJ1-2|TRBD1|once|16|TRBV19
CASSRTPGQGHYGYTF
TGTGCCAGTAGTAGGACCCCGGGACAGGGACACTATGGCTACACCTTC
>TRBJ2-7|.|.|14|TRBV7-2
CASSRGTPSYEQYF
TGTGCCAGCAGCAGGGGGACGCCCTCCTACGAGCAGTACTTC
>TRBJ2-7|TRBD2|.|15|TRBV7-2
CASSRGTSGGYEQYF
TGTGCCAGCAGCAGGGGGACTAGCGGGGGATACGAGCAGTACTTC
>TRBJ1-2|.|.|15|TRBV10-3
CAISESIAVNYGYTF
TGTGCCATCAGTGAGTCGATTGCAGTCAACTATGGCTACACCTTC
>TRBJ1-2|.|.|14|TRBV18
CASSPGGGDYGYTF
TGTGCCAGCTCACCCGGGGGGGGCGACTATGGCTACACCTTC
>TRBJ2-7|TRBD1|.|15|TRBV25-1
CASSELSDREAEQYF
TGTGCCAGCAGTGAATTGTCAGACAGGGAAGCCGAGCAGTACTTC
>TRBJ1-2|.|once|13|TRBV29-1
CSAVDRNNYGYTF
TGCAGCGCTGTCGACAGGAACAACTATGGCTACACCTTC
>TRBJ2-7|TRBD1|.|13|TRBV10-3
CAISDRGSYEQYF
TGTGCCATCAGCGACAGGGGCTCCTACGAGCAGTACTTC
>TRBJ1-1|.|.|17|TRBV18
CASSPMAVFNSNTEAFF
TGTGCCAGCTCACCAATGGCAGTCTTCAACTCGAACACTGAAGCTTTCTTT
>TRBJ1-2|.|.|12|TRBV2
CASRDSSYGYTF
TGTGCCAGCAGGGACAGTAGCTATGGCTACACCTTC
>TRBJ2-5|.|.|13|TRBV19
CASSTGPQETQYF
TGTGCCAGTAGTACCGGGCCGCAAGAGACCCAGTACTTC
>TRBJ2-6|.|once|17|TRBV19
CASSRPDGSSGANVLTF
TGTGCCAGTAGTCGACCCGACGGTAGCTCTGGGGCCAACGTCCTGACTTTC
>TRBJ1-4|TRBD1|.|16|TRBV5-8
CASSGQGVLTNEKLFF
TGTGCCAGCAGCGGACAGGGGGTTTTGACTAATGAAAAACTGTTTTTT
>TRBJ2-7|TRBD1|.|16|TRBV11-2
CASSLVPGQGTYEQYF
TGTGCCAGCAGCTTAGTCCCGGGACAGGGGACCTACGAGCAGTACTTC
>TRBJ2-7|.|.|18|TRBV4-1
CASSRTPRGSAFSDEQYF
TGCGCCAGCAGCCGCACTCCAAGGGGTAGCGCCTTTAGTGACGAGCAGTACTTC
>TRBJ2-7|.|.|13|TRBV2
CASSELDSREQYF
TGTGCCAGCAGTGAACTGGACAGTAGAGAGCAGTACTTC
>TRBJ1-2|TRBD1|.|15|TRBV5-4
CASSLSTGGLYGYTF
TGTGCCAGCAGCTTGTCGACAGGGGGCCTCTATGGCTACACCTTC
>TRBJ1-5|.|.|15|TRBV27
CASSLSNRINQPQHF
TGTGCCAGCAGTTTATCCAACCGCATCAATCAGCCCCAGCATTTT
>TRBJ2-6|.|.|13|TRBV14
CASSYAGANVLTF
TGTGCCAGCAGCTACGCTGGGGCCAACGTCCTGACTTTC
>TRBJ2-3|TRBD2|.|17|TRBV13
CASSLRLAGHDADTQYF
TGTGCCAGCAGCCTGCGACTAGCGGGACACGACGCAGATACGCAGTATTTT
>TRBJ1-5|.|.|15|TRBV7-2
CASSPPQISNQPQHF
TGTGCCAGCAGCCCACCCCAGATTAGCAATCAGCCCCAGCATTTT
>TRBJ2-1|.|.|13|TRBV5-4
CASSSGTSNEQFF
TGTGCCAGCAGCTCCGGGACATCCAATGAGCAGTTCTTC
>TRBJ2-1|.|.|13|TRBV29-1
CSVEEGAGFEQFF
TGCAGCGTTGAAGAAGGGGCCGGGTTTGAGCAGTTCTTC
>TRBJ1-1|.|.|12|TRBV18
CASSQMNTEAFF
TGTGCCAGCTCCCAGATGAACACTGAAGCTTTCTTT
>TRBJ2-3|TRBD2|.|15|TRBV10-1
CASSELAESTDTQYF
TGCGCCAGCAGTGAACTAGCGGAGAGCACAGATACGCAGTATTTT
>TRBJ2-5|.|.|14|TRBV7-2
CASRTGRPQETQYF
TGTGCCAGTAGGACCGGGCGGCCTCAAGAGACCCAGTACTTC
>TRBJ1-1|.|.|12|TRBV30
CAWSVLSTEAFF
TGTGCCTGGAGTGTACTGTCCACTGAAGCTTTCTTT
>TRBJ1-1|.|.|14|TRBV7-9
CASSSRSPATEAFF
TGTGCCAGCAGCTCCCGTAGTCCGGCGACTGAAGCTTTCTTT
>TRBJ1-5|.|once|18|TRBV12-5
CASGLVPGSGVGNQPQHF
TGTGCTAGTGGTTTGGTACCCGGATCAGGCGTGGGCAATCAGCCCCAGCATTTT
>TRBJ2-2|TRBD2|once|16|TRBV19
CASSAQSGSGTGELFF
TGTGCCAGTAGTGCTCAGAGCGGGAGCGGGACCGGGGAGCTGTTTTTT
>TRBJ2-2|TRBD2|.|14|TRBV2
CASTGTSVTGELFF
TGTGCCAGCACCGGGACTAGCGTCACCGGGGAGCTGTTTTTT
>TRBJ2-4|TRBD2|.|19|TRBV7-9
CASSPLSTGRAIAKNIQYF
TGTGCCAGCAGCCCCCTATCGACCGGGAGGGCCATAGCCAAAAACATTCAGTACTTC
>TRBJ1-1|.|.|14|TRBV11-2
CASSGRDKNTEAFF
TGTGCCAGCAGCGGCCGGGACAAGAACACTGAAGCTTTCTTT
>TRBJ2-3|.|.|14|TRBV10-3
CAISQLDSTDTQYF
TGTGCCATCAGCCAACTAGACAGCACAGATACGCAGTATTTT
>TRBJ2-1|.|.|18|TRBV7-9
CASSSLVGRQQTYNEQFF
TGTGCCAGCAGCTCCTTGGTAGGGAGACAACAGACCTACAATGAGCAGTTCTTC
>TRBJ2-7|TRBD2|.|16|TRBV15
CATSRQLAGGTYEQYF
TGTGCCACCAGCAGGCAACTAGCGGGAGGGACCTACGAGCAGTACTTC
>TRBJ1-1|.|.|15|TRBV12-5
CASGPDTSLNTEAFF
TGTGCTAGTGGCCCGGACACTTCCCTGAACACTGAAGCTTTCTTT